These 10 T cell receptor beta chains share one sample of origin, sequenced in a study of response to subunit inactivated influenza vaccine. TCRdb processed the RT-PCR reads anew with MiXCR; each CDR3 protein has one entry. The sample carries 430,000 or so distinct CDR3 sequences, roughly 9.7% recorded once. This specimen consisted of PBMCs from blood, obtained about 40 days after vaccination. These receptors originate from a man in his forties or fifties who received an inactivated influenza vaccine.

This clonotype has a count of ten or more. V gene TRBV7-8 combines with J gene TRBJ2-1; either TRBD1 or TRBD2 may supply D (5 bases each). Germline V CDR1 and CDR2: SGHVS, FQNEAQ. V was cut by 5 bases and J by 2 bases, with 16 bases left in between. The CDR3 runs to 16 residues. CDR3 region: CASSASGTLPYNEQFF. CDR3 coding DNA: TGTGCCAGCAGCGCCTCCGGGACGTTGCCCTACAATGAGCAGTTCTTC.

This clonotype was observed many times. V is TRBV13 and J is TRBJ2-3; D is undetermined. CDR3 length equals 14 residues. The V gene's germline CDR1 is PRHDT and CDR2 FYEKMQ (reference sequence). V dropped 0 bases and J dropped 3 bases, with 7 bases sitting between them. The DNA for the CDR3 is TGTGCCAGCAGCTTAGGGGGGTTTACAGATACGCAGTATTTT. Encoded protein: CASSLGGFTDTQYF.

This clonotype has at least ten counts. The chain carries TRBV24-1 and TRBJ2-7, with 8 bases fitting TRBD1. Trimming took 4 bases from V and 5 from J; bases not matched to a gene: 12. The CDR3 runs to 16 residues. The germline gives CDR1 KGHDR, CDR2 SFDVKD. This chain's CDR3 is CATSEPPDRDEDEQYF. The CDR3 DNA follows: TGTGCCACCAGTGAACCCCCGGACAGGGATGAAGACGAGCAGTACTTC.

The V and J genes are TRBV10-3 and TRBJ1-2; D is possibly TRBD1 (5 bases). This CDR3 spans 12 amino acids. Germline V CDR1 and CDR2: ENHRY, SYGVKD. Deletions cut 8 bases from V and 1 base from J, with 8 bases between. The CDR3 loop is CAIGQINYGYTF. CDR3 sequence (DNA): TGTGCCATCGGACAAATTAACTATGGCTACACCTTC.

The CDR3: CASSLDRVSGEQYF. The CDR3 nucleotides read TGTGCCAGCAGTCTGGACAGGGTTTCGGGCGAGCAGTACTTC. The chain has TRBV12-3 or TRBV12-4 and TRBJ2-7, with TRBD1 matching 8 bases. V shed 5 bases, J shed 6 bases, and the junction held 9 bases outside the gene matches. The CDR3 loop spans 14 amino acids.

The chain recombines TRBV4-2 with TRBJ2-7, with D perhaps matching TRBD2 (6 bases). This CDR3 has 14 residues. The germline V gene has CDR1 LGHNA and CDR2 YNFKEQ. V was pared by 2 bases and J by 3 bases, with 11 bases between. This chain's CDR3 is CASSQTTSIYEQYF. Written as DNA, the CDR3 is TGTGCCAGCAGCCAAACCACTAGCATCTACGAGCAGTACTTC.

V gene TRBV9 combines with J gene TRBJ1-2, with D possibly matching TRBD1 (5 bases). Trimming shortened V by 0 bases and J by 6 bases, and 12 bases separated the two germline ends. The germline V gene has CDR1 SGDLS and CDR2 YYNGEE. The CDR3 consists of 14 residues. CDR3 DNA: TGTGCCAGCAGCGTAGATCACAGGCTGCATGGCTACACCTTC. Protein sequence: CASSVDHRLHGYTF.

In this sample, this clonotype turned up a few times. The chain couples TRBV28 to TRBJ2-5; possible D gene TRBD2, 6 bases. Looked up from germline, CDR1 is MDHEN and CDR2 is SYDVKM. V lost 5 bases and J lost 3, with 13 bases in between. The CDR3 consists of 14 residues. Here the CDR3 reads CASSGRYGKETQYF. The CDR3 DNA is TGTGCCAGCAGTGGGAGGTACGGCAAAGAGACCCAGTACTTC.

The V and J genes are TRBV6-2 or TRBV6-3 and TRBJ1-2, with D hard to call. Germline CDR1 is MNHEY and CDR2 is SVGEGT. V was cut by 0 bases and J by 6 bases, with 14 bases left in between. The CDR3 runs 15 residues. The CDR3 sequence is CASSYSPGRSDGYTF. In nucleotides, the CDR3 is TGTGCCAGCAGTTACTCGCCGGGAAGGAGTGATGGCTACACCTTC.

The sample holds a few counts of this clonotype. The chain combines TRBV11-2 with TRBJ2-7, with a weak D call TRBD2 (6 bases). Germline V lookup: CDR1 SGHAT, CDR2 FQNNGV. V gave up 4 bases and J gave up 6 bases, with 13 bases separating them. This CDR3 spans 13 amino acids. CDR3 protein: CASSSGLPGEQYF. As DNA, the CDR3 is TGTGCCAGCAGCTCCGGACTACCTGGCGAGCAGTACTTC.